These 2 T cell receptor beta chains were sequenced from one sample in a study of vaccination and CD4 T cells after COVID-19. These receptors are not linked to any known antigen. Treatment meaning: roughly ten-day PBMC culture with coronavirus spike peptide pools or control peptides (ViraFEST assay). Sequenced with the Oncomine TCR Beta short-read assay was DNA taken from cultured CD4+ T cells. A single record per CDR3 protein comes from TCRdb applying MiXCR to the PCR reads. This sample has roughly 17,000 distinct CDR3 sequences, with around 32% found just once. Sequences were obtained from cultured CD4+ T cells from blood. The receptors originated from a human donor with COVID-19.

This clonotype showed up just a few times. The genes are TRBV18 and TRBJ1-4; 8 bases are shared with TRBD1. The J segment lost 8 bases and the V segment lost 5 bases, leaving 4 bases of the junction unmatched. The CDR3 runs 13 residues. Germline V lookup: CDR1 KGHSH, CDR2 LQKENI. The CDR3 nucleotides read TGTGCCAGCTCAGACAGGGGTGGAGAAAAACTGTTTTTT. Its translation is CASSDRGGEKLFF.

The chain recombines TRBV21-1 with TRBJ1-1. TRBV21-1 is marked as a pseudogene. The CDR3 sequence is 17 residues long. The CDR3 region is CASSNKEGTEEDTEAFF. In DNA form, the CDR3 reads TGTGCCAGCAGCAATAAGGAGGGGACCGAGGAGGACACTGAAGCTTTCTTT.